The 30 T cell receptor beta chains given below trace back to one sample, sequenced in a study of beta chain features in type 1 diabetes (dated by TCRdb to the late 2010s). The library was obtained by the immunoSEQ multiplex PCR assay. The entire isolated RNA was reverse transcribed using the High Capacity cDNA Reverse Transcription Kit, and thus expressed TCRB transcripts were sequenced. TCRdb limited this immuneACCESS table to in-frame rearrangements with V and J called. A share of clones is missing; checked studies link under half to unresolved V genes, and the rest is unexplained. Across this sample there are roughly 340,000 clones, with about 13% seen only once. Together, the top ten hold nearly 0.015% of the sample. These TCRs' antigens remain unknown. Broader findings and caveats from the paper: A moderate but significant shortening of TCRB CDR3 length was observed in type 1 diabetes patients in all four CD4+ subsets.

Sequencing input: naive CD4+ T cells from blood. The cell subset or site label corresponds to: true naive CD4+ T cells. These receptors were obtained from a woman between 18 and 30 years old with type 1 diabetes.

This clone was detected a few times. The V and J genes are TRBV5-1 and TRBJ1-1, with a weak D call TRBD1 (5 bases). Trimming left V 0 bases short and J 10 bases short, with 16 bases between. Germline CDR1 SGHRS, CDR2 YFSETQ. The CDR3 consists of 14 residues. CDR3 sequence reads: CASSLGQPATRAFF. The CDR3 bases are TGCGCCAGCAGCTTGGGACAGCCCGCAACGAGAGCTTTCTTT.

This clone was counted only a few times. Germline and junction disagree at one end, which may indicate a read error. The chain combines TRBV7-9 with TRBJ1-4; D remains ambiguous. From germline, CDR1 is SEHNR and CDR2 FQNEAQ (reference sequence). The CDR3 is 14 amino acids. DNA of the CDR3: TGTGCGAGCAGCAGGAGGACCTCTAATGAAAAACTGTTTTTT. Its translation is CASSRRTSNEKLFF.

This clone was recorded a few times. The chain combines TRBV10-3 with TRBJ2-1; a possible D gene is TRBD2 (7 bases). Per the germline V gene, CDR1 is ENHRY and CDR2 is SYGVKD. V shed 7 bases and J shed 10 bases, with 23 bases lying between them. CDR3 length: 15 residues. Here the CDR3 reads CAITSRGAPEGEQFF. As DNA, the CDR3 is TGTGCCATCACCTCCCGGGGGGCCCCCGAGGGGGAGCAGTTCTTC.

In this sample, this clone turned up a few times. V and J are TRBV29-1 and TRBJ2-3; the D gene is possibly TRBD1 (6 bases). The CDR3 has 13 amino acids. Trimming left V 7 bases short and J 5 bases short, with 16 bases between. CDR1 SQVTM and CDR2 ANQGSEA come from the germline V gene. The DNA for the CDR3 is TGCAGCGCTCAAGGACAGTATAGAGATACGCAGTATTTT. The encoded protein is CSAQGQYRDTQYF.

This clone was counted only a few times. CDR3 protein: CASSPNNQPQHF. The DNA of the CDR3 is TGTGCCAGCAGTCCCAATAATCAGCCCCAGCATTTT. The chain couples TRBV27 to TRBJ1-5; D call uncertain. The V gene lost 5 bases and the J gene lost 4 bases, with 6 bases spanning the gap. The germline V gene encodes CDR1 MNHEY and CDR2 SMNVEV (reference sequence). This CDR3 is 12 amino acids long.

The chain uses TRBV28 and TRBJ2-4, with a tentative D call TRBD1 (5 bases). This CDR3 has 11 amino acids. V gave up 4 bases and J gave up 11 bases, with 9 bases separating them. CDR1 MDHEN and CDR2 SYDVKM come from the germline V gene. CDR3 in amino acids: CASSSRVVQYF. DNA of the CDR3: TGTGCCAGCAGTTCCAGGGTTGTTCAGTACTTC. The entire variable domain, with the rest obtained from reference TRBV28 and TRBJ2-4, is as follows: DVKVTQSSRYLVKRTGEKVFLECVQDMDHENMFWYRQDPGLGLRLIYFSYDVKMKEKGDIPEGYSVSREKKERFSLILESASTNQTSMYLCASSSRVVQYFGAGTRLSVL.

The chain uses TRBV9 and TRBJ2-1; 12 positions match TRBD2. CDR3 length: 15 amino acids. Germline trimming cut 7 bases from V and 8 bases from J; bases unmatched to any gene: 10. Germline V CDR1 and CDR2: SGDLS, YYNGEE. The CDR3 protein is CASRPSGRGSHEQFF. Here the CDR3 DNA reads TGTGCCAGCCGCCCTAGCGGGAGGGGAAGTCATGAGCAGTTCTTC.

This clone came up a few times. V gene TRBV30 combines with J gene TRBJ2-7; D is perhaps TRBD1 (5 bases). The germline V gene encodes CDR1 GTSNPN and CDR2 SVGIG (reference sequence). The CDR3 length is 13 residues. V lost 0 bases to trimming and J lost 7 bases, with 13 bases between them. This chain's CDR3 is CAWSVRGRGEQYF. For the CDR3, the DNA is TGTGCCTGGAGTGTACGTGGTAGGGGTGAGCAGTACTTC. Full variable domain (outside the CDR3, taken from reference TRBV30 and TRBJ2-7): SQTIHQWPATLVQPVGSPLSLECTVEGTSNPNLYWYRQAAGRGLQLLFYSVGIGQISSEVPQNLSASRPQDRQFILSSKKLLLSDSGFYLCAWSVRGRGEQYFGPGTRLTVT.

The chain links TRBV20-1 to TRBJ1-1; the D is unclear. This CDR3 region has 11 residues. CDR1 is DFQATT and CDR2 is SNEGSKA in the germline V gene (reference sequence). CDR3 in amino acids: CSPPGNTEAFF. CDR3 in DNA: TGCAGCCCCCCGGGGAACACTGAAGCTTTCTTT.

This chain links TRBV5-1 with TRBJ2-2; the match to TRBD2 covers 7 bases. The V and J ends lost 5 bases and 2 bases, in that order; junction bases with no gene match: 15. CDR1 is SGHRS and CDR2 is YFSETQ in the germline V gene. This CDR3 contains 18 residues. The DNA for the CDR3 is TGCGCCAGCAGAGTGACCCCCTCGACTAGCCAAAACACCGGGGAGCTGTTTTTT. Protein sequence: CASRVTPSTSQNTGELFF.

This clone was observed a handful of times. J is TRBJ2-5 and V is TRBV4-2; TRBD1 matches 8 bases. This CDR3 spans 16 amino acids. Germline trimming cut 1 base from V and 4 bases from J; bases unmatched to any gene: 8. Germline V lookup: CDR1 LGHNA, CDR2 YNFKEQ. CDR3 bases: TGTGCCAGCAGCCAAGGCGGCAGGGGGCTCGGAGAGACCCAGTACTTC. It yields the protein CASSQGGRGLGETQYF.

In its sample, this clone was seen a few times. At one of its ends the junction is not consistent with the germline gene, which may arise from a read error. The rearrangement uses TRBV4-3 and TRBJ2-1, with a possible D match to TRBD2 (7 bases). CDR3 length: 15 residues. CDR1 LGHNA and CDR2 YSLEER come from the germline V gene. CDR3 region: CASSQGPSGGYEQFF. The CDR3 nucleotides are TGCGCCAGCAGTCAAGGTCCCTCGGGGGGCTATGAGCAGTTCTTC.

Comments on this clone: The sample carries other DNA sequences with the same CDR3. This chain joins TRBV29-1 and TRBJ2-5; D unclear. The CDR3 runs to 10 residues. V lost 6 bases and J lost 1, with 3 bases in between. Germline V gives CDR1 SQVTM, CDR2 ANQGSEA. This chain's CDR3 is CSVVQETQYF. CDR3 coding DNA: TGCAGCGTCGTCCAAGAGACCCAGTACTTC.

This clone has a handful of counts. The chain combines TRBV19 with TRBJ2-6; D is uncertain. Deletions cut 3 bases from V and 0 bases from J, with 9 bases between. Germline V gene data show CDR1 as LNHDA and CDR2 as SQIVND (reference sequence). The CDR3 has 16 residues. CDR3 amino acids: CASSMESHSGANVLTF. CDR3 nucleotide sequence: TGTGCCAGTAGTATGGAGTCCCACTCTGGGGCCAACGTCCTGACTTTC.

The gene calls are TRBV2 and TRBJ2-6, with D perhaps matching TRBD1 (5 bases). The V and J ends lost 2 bases and 0 bases respectively, with 8 bases between them. The CDR3 contains 16 residues. Germline V gives CDR1 SNHLY, CDR2 FYNNEI. CDR3 DNA: TGTGCCAGCAGTGAATATCAGGGCTCTGGGGCCAACGTCCTGACTTTC. Translation gives CASSEYQGSGANVLTF.

The chain is built from TRBV5-1 and TRBJ2-1; 9 positions match TRBD1. The CDR3 totals 17 residues. From germline, CDR1 is SGHRS and CDR2 YFSETQ. V dropped 1 base and J dropped 6; count of bases not matched to a gene: 11. CDR3 residues: CASSLLLIQGARNEQFF. In nucleotides, the CDR3 is TGCGCCAGCAGCTTGCTCCTCATACAGGGGGCTCGCAATGAGCAGTTCTTC.

The chain carries TRBV7-9 and TRBJ2-3; 11 positions match TRBD2. This CDR3 region has 15 residues. After removal of 6 bases from V and 7 bases from J, the junction contained 9 bases not matched to a gene. The V gene's germline CDR1 is SEHNR and CDR2 FQNEAQ (reference sequence). CDR3 nucleotide sequence: TGTGCCAGCAGTTTACTAGCGGGGGTTAAAAATACGCAGTATTTT. Amino acid sequence: CASSLLAGVKNTQYF.

This clone was observed a few times. The chain carries TRBV5-1 and TRBJ2-1; 9 bases align to TRBD1. Trimming at V came to 0 bases and at J to 9 bases, leaving 4 bases not matched to a gene. This CDR3 has 14 amino acids. The germline V gene encodes CDR1 SGHRS and CDR2 YFSETQ. The CDR3 coding sequence is TGCGCCAGCAGCTTGGGGACAGGGGCAGGTGAGCAGTTCTTC. It is translated as CASSLGTGAGEQFF.

The chain employs TRBV9 and TRBJ1-1, with D unclear. Looked up from germline, CDR1 is SGDLS and CDR2 is YYNGEE. The CDR3 totals 13 residues. Trimming shortened V by 4 bases and J by 3 bases, and 10 bases separated the two germline ends. CDR3 in DNA: TGTGCCAGCAGCCGTGATTCGGACACTGAAGCTTTCTTT. Translation: CASSRDSDTEAFF.

This clone appeared a few times. The chain joins TRBV10-3 to TRBJ2-7; no definite D call. The CDR3 runs to 13 residues. V lost 0 bases and J lost 7, with 10 bases in between. Germline CDR1 ENHRY, CDR2 SYGVKD. The CDR3 region has the DNA TGTGCCATCAGTGAGTCACCGGGTCGGGAGCAGTACGTC. Translating gives CAISESPGREQYV.

V and J are TRBV29-1 and TRBJ2-5, with TRBD2 identical over 13 bases. There are 16 residues in the CDR3. Germline CDR1 and CDR2: SQVTM and ANQGSEA. Trimming at V came to 5 bases and at J to 5 bases, leaving 11 bases not matched to a gene. CDR3 amino acids: CSVRTSGSDPLETQYF. CDR3 DNA sequence: TGCAGCGTTCGGACTAGCGGGAGCGATCCCCTGGAGACCCAGTACTTC.

The rearrangement links TRBV12-5 to TRBJ2-7, with D maybe TRBD1 (5 bases). Germline loops: CDR1 LGHNT, CDR2 FRNRAP. This CDR3 has 13 residues. Trimming shortened V by 2 bases and J by 9 bases, and 14 bases separated the two germline ends. The CDR3 DNA sequence: TGTGCTAGTGGTTTGACAGGCGGTCGTGGGCAGTACGTC. Translating it yields CASGLTGGRGQYV.

The chain uses TRBV19 and TRBJ2-1; 8 bases are a match to TRBD2. J was trimmed by 13 bases and V by 5 bases; bases with no gene match: 10. Germline-derived CDR1 and CDR2 are LNHDA and SQIVND (reference sequence). The CDR3 runs 13 residues. This CDR3 reads CASSASGLVSQFF. The DNA of the CDR3 is TGTGCCAGTAGTGCCTCGGGACTAGTTTCCCAGTTCTTC.

This clone has more than one count but fewer than ten. V is TRBV7-2 and J is TRBJ2-5; the D gene is possibly TRBD2 (6 bases). Germline CDR1 reads SGHTA; CDR2 reads FQGNSA. The V and J ends lost 3 bases and 5 bases respectively, with 10 bases between them. The CDR3 has 13 residues. CDR3 sequence (DNA): TGTGCCAGCAGCTTTCGGGCGGGGGAGACCCAGTACTTC. Translated: CASSFRAGETQYF.

CDR3 nucleotides: TGTGCCAGCAGCTTCCAGGACAGCGGTGAGACCCAGTACTTC. Translation: CASSFQDSGETQYF. The chain uses TRBV7-6 and TRBJ2-5, with D possibly being TRBD1 (6 bases). The CDR3 runs to 14 residues. V was cut by 3 bases and J by 5 bases, with 13 bases left in between. In germline, CDR1 is SGHVS, CDR2 FNYEAQ.

This clone was picked up a small number of times. The chain links TRBV6-6 to TRBJ2-7, with D possibly TRBD2 on 6 matching bases. V lost 7 bases and J 4 bases, leaving 14 bases between the germline ends. Germline lookup yields CDR1 MNHNY and CDR2 SVGAGI (reference sequence). CDR3 length: 13 residues. Here the CDR3 reads CASMEGVWYEQYV. The DNA of the CDR3 is TGTGCCAGCATGGAGGGTGTCTGGTACGAGCAGTACGTC.

Note on this clone: Distinct nucleotide sequences in the sample also encode this CDR3. The chain uses TRBV18 and TRBJ2-5; tentative D call: TRBD1 (5 bases). With 6 bases removed from V and 5 bases from J, the gap between germline ends came to 13 bases. The CDR3 contains 13 residues. CDR1 and CDR2 (germline): KGHSH, LQKENI. The DNA for the CDR3 is TGTGCCAGCTCTCCTGGGGCTGGGGAGACCCAGTACTTC. It is translated as CASSPGAGETQYF.

V usage is TRBV7-9 and J usage is TRBJ2-1; TRBD2 matches at 9 bases. Germline assignment: CDR1 SEHNR and CDR2 FQNEAQ (reference sequence). The CDR3 is 16 amino acids. V was clipped by 5 bases and J by 1 base; unmatched bases: 6. The CDR3 nucleotides are TGTGCCAGCAGCCGTACTCTAGCGGGGTCCTACAATGAGCAGTTCTTC. Translating gives CASSRTLAGSYNEQFF.

In this sample, this clone turned up a few times. J is TRBJ2-5 and V is TRBV27, with D possibly matching TRBD2 (6 bases). V dropped 0 bases and J dropped 5 bases, with 16 bases sitting between them. The germline gives CDR1 MNHEY, CDR2 SMNVEV (reference sequence). The CDR3 is 16 residues long. CDR3 residues: CASSLSPPGVGETQYF. The CDR3 nucleotides read TGTGCCAGCAGTTTATCGCCCCCGGGGGTGGGGGAGACCCAGTACTTC.

This clone has more than one count but fewer than ten. The chain joins TRBV4-2 to TRBJ2-2; D is perhaps TRBD2 (5 bases). Trimming shortened V by 8 bases and J by 7 bases, and 11 bases separated the two germline ends. CDR3 size: 12 residues. Germline V gives CDR1 LGHNA, CDR2 YNFKEQ. This CDR3 reads CASGSQDGELFF. The CDR3 DNA is TGTGCCAGCGGGAGCCAGGACGGGGAGCTGTTTTTT.